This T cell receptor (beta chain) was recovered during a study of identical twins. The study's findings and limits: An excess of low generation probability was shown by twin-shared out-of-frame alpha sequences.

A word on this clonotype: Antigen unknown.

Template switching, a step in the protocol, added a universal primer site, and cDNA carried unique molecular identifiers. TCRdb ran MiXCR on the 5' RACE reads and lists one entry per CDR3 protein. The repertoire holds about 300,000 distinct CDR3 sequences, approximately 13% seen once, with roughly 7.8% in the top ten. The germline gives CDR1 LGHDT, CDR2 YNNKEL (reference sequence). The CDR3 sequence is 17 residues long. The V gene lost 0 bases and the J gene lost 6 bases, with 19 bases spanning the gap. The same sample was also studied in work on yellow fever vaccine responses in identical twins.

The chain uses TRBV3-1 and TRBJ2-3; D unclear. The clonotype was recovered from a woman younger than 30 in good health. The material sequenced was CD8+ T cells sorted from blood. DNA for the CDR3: TGTGCCAGCAGCCAAGAAATGGGCGGTCCATCAGCTGATACGCAGTATTTT. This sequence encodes CASSQEMGGPSADTQYF.